The 22 T cell receptor beta chains reported below all come from one sample, sequenced in a study of cytomegalovirus exposure and HLA in healthy donors. PCR amplification relied on 60 Vbeta primers (plus 13 Jbeta primers). The table came from immunoSEQ multiplex PCR; TCRdb's copy has only in-frame clones and leaves some out. Of about 140,000 clones listed, about 82% are singletons. Sequenced: PBMCs. The receptors shown here come from a man aged 25 to 45 in good health and CMV-seronegative.

This chain uses TRBV28 with TRBJ1-2, with no clear D. Trimming shortened V by 5 bases and J by 7 bases, and 17 bases separated the two germline ends. The germline V gene encodes CDR1 MDHEN and CDR2 SYDVKM. CDR3 length equals 14 residues. The CDR3 sequence: CASSTPPGFGGYTF. DNA of the CDR3: TGTGCCAGCAGTACCCCCCCCGGGTTTGGTGGCTACACCTTC.

This rearrangement joins TRBV28 to TRBJ1-2; unclear D gene. The CDR3 has 12 amino acids. Trimming cost V 7 bases and J 3 bases, with 9 bases left between them. Per the germline V gene, CDR1 is MDHEN and CDR2 is SYDVKM. The CDR3: CASTYGDYGYTF. The CDR3 DNA is TGTGCCAGCACCTACGGGGACTATGGCTACACCTTC.

This sequence joins TRBV5-1 and TRBJ2-3; 7 positions match TRBD2. Per germline, CDR1 SGHRS and CDR2 YFSETQ. CDR3 length: 19 residues. V gave up 4 bases and J gave up 0 bases; unmatched junction bases: 17. CDR3 loop: CASSRSGLRGLSSTDTQYF. CDR3 in DNA: TGCGCCAGCAGCCGAAGTGGATTGCGGGGGTTATCTAGCACAGATACGCAGTATTTT.

V usage is TRBV7-9 and J usage is TRBJ2-7; the match to TRBD1 covers 7 bases. The ends lost 5 bases at V and 3 bases at J; junction bases unmatched: 10. The CDR3 is 15 amino acids. Germline V CDR1 and CDR2: SEHNR, FQNEAQ (reference sequence). CDR3 in DNA: TGTGCCAGCAGCCCTGGGACAGCGGTATACTACGAGCAGTACTTC. This gives the protein CASSPGTAVYYEQYF.

The chain has TRBV4-2 and TRBJ1-3, with D unclear. The length of the CDR3 is 17 residues. Trimming stripped 1 base from V and 0 bases from J, with 13 bases between. The germline V gene encodes CDR1 LGHNA and CDR2 YNFKEQ. In DNA, the CDR3 is TGTGCCAGCAGCCAAGTCCTCCGGGGTAGCTCTGGAAACACCATATATTTT. It translates to CASSQVLRGSSGNTIYF.

The gene calls are TRBV27 and TRBJ2-7, with 7 bases matching TRBD1. V was clipped by 5 bases and J by 4 bases; unmatched bases: 5. The CDR3 has 13 amino acids. The V gene's germline CDR1 is MNHEY and CDR2 SMNVEV (reference sequence). CDR3: CASSPGTEYEQYF. The DNA for the CDR3 is TGTGCCAGCAGTCCGGGGACAGAGTACGAGCAGTACTTC.

V is TRBV6-5 and J is TRBJ1-2; D may be TRBD1 (6 bases). CDR1 and CDR2 (germline): MNHEY, SVGAGI. V was cut by 7 bases and J by 0 bases, with 9 bases left in between. This CDR3 contains 13 residues. The CDR3 region has the DNA TGTGCCAGCACCCGGGACACTAACTATGGCTACACCTTC. As protein: CASTRDTNYGYTF.

The V gene is TRBV7-9, the J gene TRBJ2-3; TRBD2 agrees at 10 bases. V shed 6 bases and J 9 bases; nucleotides not matched to a gene: 12. CDR1 and CDR2 (germline): SEHNR, FQNEAQ (reference sequence). CDR3 length: 15 residues. The CDR3 DNA is TGTGCCAGCAGATGGACCGAGCTAGCGGGAGACACGCAGTATTTT. The encoded protein is CASRWTELAGDTQYF.

The table lists this clone with a count of one. This rearrangement joins TRBV4-1 to TRBJ2-5, with D unresolved. CDR3 length: 14 amino acids. V was cut by 1 base and J by 7 bases, with 13 bases left in between. Germline V gene data show CDR1 as MGHRA and CDR2 as YSYEKL. The CDR3 sequence: CASSQVSAVGTQYF. CDR3 nucleotides: TGCGCCAGCAGCCAAGTTTCGGCGGTAGGGACCCAGTACTTC.

The chain has TRBV6-5 and TRBJ1-1, with D perhaps TRBD1 (5 bases). V was shortened by 2 bases and J by 10 bases, with 17 bases between the two germline ends. The CDR3 extends over 14 amino acids. Germline loops: CDR1 MNHEY, CDR2 SVGAGI. The CDR3, as DNA: TGTGCCAGCAGTTACGGGACTTCTCAGGTCGGAGCTTTCTTT. Its protein is CASSYGTSQVGAFF.

The chain couples TRBV27 to TRBJ1-1; 9 bases agree with TRBD1. This CDR3 has 11 amino acids. V shed 9 bases and J 7 bases; nucleotides not matched to a gene: 3. The germline CDR1 and CDR2 sequences are MNHEY and SMNVEV (reference sequence). CDR3 protein: CASRTGVEAFF. The CDR3 nucleotides are TGTGCCAGTAGGACAGGGGTTGAAGCTTTCTTT.

As DNA, the CDR3 is TGTGCCATCTCGACTGGGACAGGGGTAGAAAAACTGTTTTTT. Translating gives CAISTGTGVEKLFF. The rearrangement uses TRBV10-3 and TRBJ1-4; TRBD1 matches 10 bases. The CDR3 is 14 residues long. Trimming took 8 bases from V and 8 from J; bases not matched to a gene: 8. Per germline, CDR1 ENHRY and CDR2 SYGVKD.

The chain couples TRBV4-2 to TRBJ2-5; 16 bases are shared with TRBD2. Germline assignment: CDR1 LGHNA and CDR2 YNFKEQ. The CDR3 totals 20 residues. The V and J ends lost 4 bases and 1 base, in that order; junction bases with no gene match: 12. The CDR3 sequence is CASSRRLPGLAGGFQETQYF. In nucleotides, the CDR3 is TGTGCCAGCAGCCGCAGACTTCCGGGACTAGCGGGGGGGTTCCAAGAGACCCAGTACTTC.

This clone has just one count. The gene calls are TRBV29-1 and TRBJ1-3; D remains unclear. V was clipped by 4 bases and J by 0 bases, with 10 bases between them. Per germline, CDR1 SQVTM and CDR2 ANQGSEA. The CDR3 totals 14 residues. The CDR3 DNA sequence: TGCAGCGTTGCTCCGCGTCTCTCTGGAAACACCATATATTTT. Protein product: CSVAPRLSGNTIYF.

This chain joins TRBV6-5 and TRBJ1-5, with a weak D call TRBD1 (6 bases). This CDR3 is built from 14 residues. Germline loops: CDR1 MNHEY, CDR2 SVGAGI. V was cut by 6 bases and J by 2 bases, with 11 bases left in between. The CDR3 loop reads CASRQGSRNQPQHF. DNA of the CDR3: TGTGCCAGCAGACAGGGTTCGCGCAATCAGCCCCAGCATTTT.

As concerns this clone: Its ends do not fully match the called genes, so a read error is possible. V usage is TRBV7-9 and J usage is TRBJ2-7; D is perhaps TRBD1 (6 bases). Germline V gene lookup returns CDR1 SEHNR and CDR2 FQNEAQ (reference sequence). The CDR3 has 14 amino acids. DNA for the CDR3: TGTGCCAGCAGCTTAAGGGTAGGTGACAGGCCTCCTACCTTC. Translating it yields CASSLRVGDRPPTF.

This clone appeared once. The chain links TRBV29-1 to TRBJ2-1; D might be TRBD2 (5 bases). In germline, CDR1 is SQVTM, CDR2 ANQGSEA. CDR3 length equals 13 residues. V lost 4 bases and J lost 2, with 9 bases in between. The CDR3 DNA sequence: TGCAGCGTTGTAGAGGGAGCCTACAATGAGCAGTTCTTC. Amino acid sequence: CSVVEGAYNEQFF.

The V and J genes are TRBV5-1 and TRBJ1-1; 7 nucleotides line up with TRBD1. Per the germline V gene, CDR1 is SGHRS and CDR2 is YFSETQ. The CDR3 is 13 residues long. After removal of 0 bases from V and 8 bases from J, the junction contained 4 bases not matched to a gene. DNA of the CDR3: TGCGCCAGCAGCTTGGCCTCGGACAGGGAAGCTTTCTTT. Translated, it gives CASSLASDREAFF.

The chain links TRBV27 to TRBJ2-7; TRBD2 aligns across 11 bases. Germline V gene lookup returns CDR1 MNHEY and CDR2 SMNVEV (reference sequence). J lost 2 bases, V lost 5 bases, and 5 bases had no gene match. The CDR3 runs to 15 residues. CDR3 amino acids: CASSRGLAEAYEQYF. DNA of the CDR3: TGTGCCAGCAGTCGGGGACTAGCGGAAGCCTACGAGCAGTACTTC.

Of note for this clone: The sample contains more than one DNA sequence encoding this CDR3. The V call is TRBV2, the J call TRBJ1-2; D perhaps matches TRBD1 (5 bases). This CDR3 spans 13 amino acids. Germline V gives CDR1 SNHLY, CDR2 FYNNEI. Trimming left V 2 bases short and J 3 bases short, with 7 bases between. The CDR3 region has the DNA TGTGCCAGCAGTGAATCCAGGGACTATGGCTACACCTTC. This translates into CASSESRDYGYTF.

The chain uses TRBV9 and TRBJ2-1, with D possibly TRBD2 on 5 matching bases. The V and J ends lost 0 bases and 9 bases respectively, with 10 bases between them. Per the germline V gene, CDR1 is SGDLS and CDR2 is YYNGEE. The CDR3 contains 13 residues. This chain's CDR3 is CASSVAGESEQFF. The DNA of the CDR3 is TGTGCCAGCAGCGTAGCCGGGGAAAGTGAGCAGTTCTTC. Variable domain in full (rest from reference TRBV9 and TRBJ2-1): DSGVTQTPKHLITATGQRVTLRCSPRSGDLSVYWYQQSLDQGLQFLIQYYNGEERAKGNILERFSAQQFPDLHSELNLSSLELGDSALYFCASSVAGESEQFFGPGTRLTVL.

The chain uses TRBV15 and TRBJ1-4, with D uncertain. V dropped 0 bases and J dropped 5 bases, with 16 bases sitting between them. The CDR3 covers 17 residues. Germline V CDR1 and CDR2: LNHNV, YYDKDF (reference sequence). The CDR3 DNA sequence: TGTGCCACCAGCAGAGACACCGTCCGGGGAAGCAATGAAAAACTGTTTTTT. It yields the protein CATSRDTVRGSNEKLFF.